What follows is one T cell receptor (beta chain) and its context. The antigen is unknown. This entry is derived from a study of cytomegalovirus exposure and HLA in healthy donors. The primer mix had 60 Vbeta and 13 Jbeta primers. TCRdb's copy holds only in-frame clones and misses some; the assay was immunoSEQ multiplex PCR. In the table there are approximately 190,000 clones, roughly 82% of which are singletons. From germline, CDR1 is LNHDA and CDR2 SQIVND (reference sequence). Trimming shortened V by 5 bases and J by 3 bases, and 10 bases separated the two germline ends. The CDR3 spans 13 residues. Study results and limitations: Productive rates of about 87% or about 30% were seen for most TCR beta V segments in an earlier analysis.

The V gene is TRBV19, the J gene TRBJ1-2; D is undetermined. Sequenced: PBMCs. This TCR was recovered from a woman aged 50 to 65 in good health and CMV-seropositive. CDR3 DNA sequence: TGTGCCAGTAGTGACTCCCCTTACTATGGCTACACCTTC. It codes for CASSDSPYYGYTF. The entire variable domain, with the rest obtained from reference TRBV19 and TRBJ1-2, is as follows: DGGITQSPKYLFRKEGQNVTLSCEQNLNHDAMYWYRQDPGQGLRLIYYSQIVNDFQKGDIAEGYSVSREKKESFPLTVTSAQKNPTAFYLCASSDSPYYGYTFGSGTRLTVV.